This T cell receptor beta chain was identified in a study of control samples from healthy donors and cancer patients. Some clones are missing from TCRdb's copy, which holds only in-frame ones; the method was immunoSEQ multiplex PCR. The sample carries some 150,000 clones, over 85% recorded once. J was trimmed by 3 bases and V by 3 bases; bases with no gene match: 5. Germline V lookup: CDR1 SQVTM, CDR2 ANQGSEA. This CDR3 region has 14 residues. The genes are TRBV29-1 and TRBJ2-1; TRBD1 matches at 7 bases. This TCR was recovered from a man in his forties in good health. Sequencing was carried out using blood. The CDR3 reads CSVERDSYYNEQFF. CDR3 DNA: TGCAGCGTTGAGAGGGACAGTTACTACAATGAGCAGTTCTTC.